The clone carrying this TCR beta chain was recorded a few times. Germline values: CDR1 MNHNS, CDR2 SASEGT. This CDR3 spans 15 amino acids. V dropped 3 bases and J dropped 4; count of bases not matched to a gene: 6. The data were obtained in a study of blood T cells in healthy people across ages. With a J-beta primer mix and a sample-barcoded 5' primer, a second PCR ran roughly 7 to 11 cycles. TCRdb recomputed calls from the 5' RACE reads with MiXCR, one row per CDR3 protein. The table records more than 650,000 distinct CDR3 sequences, around a quarter of them present only once. The individuals who served as donors were healthy Caucasians living in Russia, aged about 6 to 100. With each sample, at least 5 micrograms of total RNA were extracted. This sample was shared with a second study, whose subject was T cells of mothers and their children. As that study records: Donation involved three healthy Caucasian mothers and the six children that they had.

The chain has TRBV6-1 and TRBJ1-2; 9 nucleotides align to TRBD1. The sequencing input was blood. This receptor was obtained from a boy between 5 and 17 years old in good health. CDR3 sequence: CASSEMTGGAYGYTF. CDR3 bases: TGTGCCAGCAGTGAGATGACAGGGGGAGCCTATGGCTACACCTTC.